Listed here are 10 T cell receptor beta chains from one sample, sequenced in a study of CD8 T cells in ankylosing spondylitis. TCRdb itself ran the 5' RACE reads through MiXCR, one entry per CDR3 protein. The table lists fewer than 200,000 distinct CDR3 sequences, about 18% of them singletons, with around 4.5% in the top ten. The specimen sequenced was blood, either unsorted or a sorted T cell fraction (not recorded which). The origin of the receptors is a male donor under 30 with ankylosing spondylitis or in good health (not recorded which).

This clonotype was found a few times. The chain links TRBV20-1 to TRBJ2-1; tentatively, D is TRBD1 or TRBD2 (5 bases each). The CDR3 is made up of 13 amino acids. The germline V gene encodes CDR1 DFQATT and CDR2 SNEGSKA (reference sequence). With 5 bases removed from V and 3 bases from J, the gap between germline ends came to 11 bases. CDR3 sequence (DNA): TGCAGTGCTGCCTGGGACGGCTACAATGAGCAGTTCTTC. This gives the protein CSAAWDGYNEQFF.

This clonotype was picked up many times. The chain recombines TRBV12-3 or TRBV12-4 with TRBJ1-4; D might be TRBD1 (5 bases). Trimming pared 4 bases from V and 10 bases from J, leaving 16 bases between. The CDR3 loop spans 14 amino acids. The DNA of the CDR3 is TGTGCCAGCAGTTCCAGAACCACCGGGGGAAAACTGTTTTTT. It codes for CASSSRTTGGKLFF.

This clonotype was detected ten times or more. The chain uses TRBV5-1 and TRBJ2-7; 7 bases are a match to TRBD1. Germline V gene sequence: CDR1 SGHRS, CDR2 YFSETQ. Trimming cost V 2 bases and J 3 bases; bases outside gene matches: 5. This CDR3 spans 14 amino acids. The CDR3 DNA follows: TGCGCCAGCAGCTTATCAGGGGGTTTCTACGAGCAGTACGTC. It is translated as CASSLSGGFYEQYV.

This clonotype was detected only a few times. The V call is TRBV7-9, the J call TRBJ1-2, with a possible D match to TRBD1 (5 bases). In germline, CDR1 is SEHNR, CDR2 FQNEAQ (reference sequence). The CDR3 contains 15 residues. V lost 8 bases and J lost 0, with 16 bases in between. CDR3 amino acids: CASSRIGTTNYGYTF. CDR3 DNA sequence: TGTGCCAGCTCACGAATTGGGACCACTAACTATGGCTACACCTTC.

This clonotype was found many times. V gene TRBV5-1 combines with J gene TRBJ1-2; TRBD1 matches at 9 bases. Germline lookup yields CDR1 SGHRS and CDR2 YFSETQ. Trimming took 3 bases from V and 5 from J; bases not matched to a gene: 23. The CDR3 contains 20 residues. CDR3 region: CASSSYPGQGVSLSSYGYTF. The DNA for the CDR3 is TGCGCCAGCAGCTCATACCCGGGACAGGGAGTTTCTTTGTCTTCTTATGGCTACACCTTC.

This clonotype was recorded many times. The genes are TRBV4-3 and TRBJ2-7, with D possibly being TRBD2 (5 bases). This CDR3 is built from 14 residues. V was shortened by 4 bases and J by 2 bases, with 12 bases between the two germline ends. Germline CDR1 LGHNA, CDR2 YSLEER. In DNA, the CDR3 is TGCGCCAGCAGCCCACTAGGGCTACCCTACGAGCAGTACTTC. Encoded protein: CASSPLGLPYEQYF.

At least ten counts were recorded for this clonotype. The chain combines TRBV6-2 or TRBV6-3 with TRBJ2-2; D remains ambiguous. The CDR3 is made up of 18 amino acids. Trimming cost V 7 bases and J 0 bases, with 21 bases left between them. CDR1 and CDR2 from the germline V gene are MNHEY and SVGEGT. The CDR3 nucleotides read TGTGCCAGCAAAACCCCCTTTGAGATAGGAACGAACACCGGGGAGCTGTTTTTT. Translating gives CASKTPFEIGTNTGELFF.

The chain uses TRBV5-1 and TRBJ2-2; D uncertain. V was pared by 4 bases and J by 6 bases, with 16 bases between. The CDR3 totals 15 residues. Germline assignment: CDR1 SGHRS and CDR2 YFSETQ. CDR3 nucleotide sequence: TGCGCCAGCAGCGGGGAAGCGAAGGTCCCCGGGGAGCTGTTTTTT. Protein: CASSGEAKVPGELFF.

There are many counts of this clonotype. V and J are TRBV20-1 and TRBJ1-2; 7 bases match TRBD1. The CDR3 has 13 amino acids. The V and J ends lost 6 bases and 4 bases, in that order; junction bases with no gene match: 8. CDR1 DFQATT and CDR2 SNEGSKA come from the germline V gene (reference sequence). CDR3 sequence: CSAPGTASYGYTF. In nucleotides, the CDR3 is TGCAGTGCCCCCGGGACAGCCTCCTATGGCTACACCTTC.

The chain couples TRBV27 to TRBJ1-1, with D perhaps matching TRBD1 (6 bases). Trimming took off 0 bases at V and 3 bases at J, with 11 bases between the two ends. The CDR3 spans 15 residues. Germline CDR1 MNHEY, CDR2 SMNVEV (reference sequence). The DNA of the CDR3 is TGTGCCAGCAGTTTATCCTACAGGGCGGACACTGAAGCTTTCTTT. Translating it yields CASSLSYRADTEAFF.